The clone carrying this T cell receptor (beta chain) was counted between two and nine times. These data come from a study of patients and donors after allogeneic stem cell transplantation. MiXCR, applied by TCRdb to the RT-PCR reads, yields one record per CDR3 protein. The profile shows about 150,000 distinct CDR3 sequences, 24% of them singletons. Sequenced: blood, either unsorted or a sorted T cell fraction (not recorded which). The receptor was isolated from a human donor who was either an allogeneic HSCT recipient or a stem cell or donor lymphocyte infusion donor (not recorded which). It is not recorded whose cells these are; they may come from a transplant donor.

In DNA, the CDR3 is TGCGCCAGCAGCTTGACTAGCGGGGAAGCCAATGAGCAGTTCTTC. It translates to CASSLTSGEANEQFF. The V call is TRBV4-1, the J call TRBJ2-1, with TRBD2 matching 11 bases. Germline lookup yields CDR1 MGHRA and CDR2 YSYEKL. V lost 5 bases and J lost 6; bases outside the gene matches: 6. CDR3 length: 15 residues.